This T cell receptor (beta chain) is drawn from a study of regulatory T cells in long-lasting Graves disease. HTBI primers from iRepertoire and Arm-PCR of CDR3 regions yielded the TCR beta libraries. TCRdb called the multiplex PCR reads again in MiXCR, with one record for every CDR3 protein. Of 250,000 to 300,000 distinct CDR3 sequences detected, 20% to 25% appear once; the ten largest clones hold more than 55%. On this clonotype: What it binds is unknown.

Notes on the study in general: Persistent disease preferred TRBV28, TRBJ1-2 and TRBJ2-5; new disease, TRBV20-1 and TRBJ2-1. Lower TCR diversity characterized persistent Graves' patients relative to newly diagnosed patients.

Germline trimming cut 5 bases from V and 0 bases from J; bases unmatched to any gene: 5. The CDR3 is made up of 14 amino acids. Germline V gene data show CDR1 as SQVTM and CDR2 as ANQGSEA. Time point in this sample: persistent/refractory GD, antithyroid drugs over 5 years with positive TRAb. Researchers made the TCR library from RNA that was extracted from PBMCs. V usage is TRBV29-1 and J usage is TRBJ2-7, with 9 nucleotides matching TRBD1. The clonotype originates from a female donor with Graves disease. The material was peripheral blood mononuclear cells (PBMCs), obtained when the disease was refractory, from a patient treated with antithyroid drugs. The CDR3 reads CSVLGTGLSYEQYF. In nucleotides, the CDR3 is TGCAGCGTTCTGGGGACAGGGCTCTCCTACGAGCAGTACTTC.